This TCR beta chain appears in the sequencing data of a study of blood T cell repertoires in COVID-19. Data came from immunoSEQ multiplex PCR; TCRdb stores just in-frame clones and leaves some out. The table includes about 400,000 clones, approximately 90% detected once. The receptor's source is a woman aged 25 to 39 with acute or convalescent COVID-19. The specimen was peripheral blood.

CDR3 bases: TGCAGCGTTGAAACAGGGGTAGGCTACACCTTC. The encoded protein is CSVETGVGYTF. This sequence joins TRBV29-1 and TRBJ1-2; 7 bases align to TRBD1. The junction had 2 bases not matched to a gene; V was cut back by 2 bases and J by 8 bases. CDR1 is SQVTM, CDR2 ANQGSEA, per germline. This CDR3 contains 11 residues.